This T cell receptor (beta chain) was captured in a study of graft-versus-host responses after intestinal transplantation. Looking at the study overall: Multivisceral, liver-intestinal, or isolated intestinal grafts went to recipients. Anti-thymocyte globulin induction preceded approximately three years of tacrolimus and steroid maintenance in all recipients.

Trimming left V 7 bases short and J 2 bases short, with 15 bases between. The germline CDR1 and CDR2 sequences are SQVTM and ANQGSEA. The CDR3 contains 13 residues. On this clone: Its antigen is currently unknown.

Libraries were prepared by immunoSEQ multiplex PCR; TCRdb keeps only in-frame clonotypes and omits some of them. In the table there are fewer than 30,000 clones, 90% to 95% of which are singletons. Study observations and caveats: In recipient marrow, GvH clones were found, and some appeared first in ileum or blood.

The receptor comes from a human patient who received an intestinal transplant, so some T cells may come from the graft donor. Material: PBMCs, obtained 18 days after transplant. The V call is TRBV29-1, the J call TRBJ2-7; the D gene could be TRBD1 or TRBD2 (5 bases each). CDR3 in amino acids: CSAGDGLTYEQYF. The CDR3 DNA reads TGCAGCGCTGGGGACGGCCTAACCTACGAGCAGTACTTC.